This T cell receptor beta chain was recovered during a study of shared clonotypes between healthy human individuals. The investigators split CD4+ cells into a CD45RA+ naive subset and a CD45RA-negative memory subset. V shed 5 bases and J 2 bases; nucleotides not matched to a gene: 11. The length of the CDR3 is 18 residues. In germline, CDR1 is LNHDA, CDR2 SQIVND (reference sequence). Points on this clone: Its antigen is undetermined.

Study outcomes and limitations: Sharing across a handful of donors was seen in around 5% of naive CD4 clonotypes.

Here immunoSEQ multiplex PCR was the method, and the copy in TCRdb shows in-frame clones only, minus some. The data contain some 1 million clones, under 80% of them seen just once; the ten biggest clones take up 1.5%. The sequencing sample was made of memory CD4+ T cells sorted from blood. Subset denoted: CD45RA-negative fraction. The TCR originated in a man aged 18 to 30 in good health. The J gene is TRBJ2-6, the V gene TRBV19, with 8 nucleotides matching TRBD1. The CDR3 DNA is TGTGCCAGTAGTCCTGTTAGGCAGGGGGCGGCTGGGGCCAACGTCCTGACTTTC. The encoded protein is CASSPVRQGAAGANVLTF.